The entry that follows covers one T cell receptor (beta chain) sequence. This clonotype has ten or more counts. Its recognized antigen is unknown. No clone much larger than this one lies a single base away; base qualities are absent. V and J lose 1 base and 6 bases, and a span of 14 bases separates them. From cysteine to phenylalanine, the CDR3 is 14 amino acids long. Here the CDR3 DNA is all that survives: 42 bases in frame from base 1. The germline V gene encodes CDR1 GTSNPN and CDR2 SVGIG (reference sequence). The data were taken from a study of regulatory T cells in long-lasting Graves disease (dated by TCRdb to the early 2020s). For the study in its entirety: Patients with newly diagnosed Graves' disease had been on antithyroid drugs for under 3 months. Peripheral blood TCR sequencing and RNA sequencing compared persistent Graves' disease patients with newly diagnosed Graves' disease patients. A total of some 35 samples underwent TCR sequencing, from roughly 13 patients with persistent Graves' disease and roughly 20 patients with newly diagnosed Graves' disease. The study took place in China and was registered as a clinical trial. What the work shows at the level of the full study, not this receptor alone: The authors noted that the small sample size was a limitation that may lower accuracy. Compared with newly diagnosed patients, persistent Graves' disease patients had lower TCR Shannon entropy and fewer highly expanded clones, which suggests clonal expansion. TRBV28, TRBJ1-2 and TRBJ2-5 were preferentially used in persistent disease, while TRBV20-1 and TRBJ2-1 were favored in newly diagnosed disease. More public clonotypes were shared among persistent patients (under 3,000) than among newly diagnosed patients (just under 1,000). The study examined only peripheral blood because the primary lesion, thyroid tissue, could not be accessed. Only the TCR beta chain was sequenced and analyzed.

Explained via the paper, the time point label denotes: newly diagnosed GD, antithyroid drugs for less than 3 months. RNA was extracted from PBMCs in TRIzol for both TCR sequencing and RNA sequencing. The diagnosis of Graves' disease was made according to American Thyroid Association guidelines. The patients came from an endocrinology department in Xi'an, China. From each patient, around 8.3 milliliters of peripheral blood was collected into an EDTA anticoagulant tube. Ficoll Paque Plus density gradient separation was used to isolate PBMCs, and no further T cell sorting was performed. An Agilent 2100 Bioanalyzer and agarose gel were used to assess RNA quality, and a NanoDrop 2000 was used to measure RNA concentration. Receptors were amplified or captured by multiplex PCR. Sequencing took place on an Illumina HiSeq 4000. iRepertoire HTBI primers and Arm-PCR amplification of CDR3 regions were used to construct TCR beta libraries. Gel purification was performed on PCR products prior to sequencing. Processing in the source paper ran as follows. A total of around 66 TRBV and 14 TRBJ segments were identified across samples and were used for gene usage analysis of CDR3 amino acid clonotypes. Filtered high-quality paired reads were merged into contigs using COPE and FqMerger. BLAST was used to align contigs to IMGT TRBV, TRBD and TRBJ reference genes, and CDR3 was defined according to IMGT. Clonotypes above 0.1% frequency were classified as highly expanded clones. Shannon entropy served as the measure of repertoire diversity, while the Gini coefficient captured V-J evenness. A clonotype was considered public if more than one individual shared it. Through fastp at Q25 and MiXCR, TCRdb rebuilt clones from the public reads, retaining in-frame beta chains. One record per CDR3 amino acid sequence lists the most common genes and DNA. These V and J calls are TCRdb output, not the study's own analysis. Recorded for this sample are roughly 530,000 distinct CDR3 sequences; 15% to 20% of them occurred a single time. 20% to 25% of the sample is in the top ten clones.

The sample also formed part of further work on T cells in Graves' hyperthyroidism and ophthalmopathy. The second study also describes: Stable Graves' hyperthyroidism was defined as the absence of progression to ophthalmopathy over 18 months of follow-up. The hyperthyroidism patients were between 18 and 65 years old and newly diagnosed, with a disease duration of less than 2 months. Exclusion was applied to patients with uncontrolled infections, other autoimmune diseases, pregnancy or lactation. Clinical symptoms, serum thyroxine and TRAb, thyroid ultrasound, and orbital computed tomography formed the basis for the diagnoses. The first round of RT-PCR for the TCR CDR3 was performed with the HTBI primer set and the Qiagen OneStep RT-PCR kit. Most expanded thyroid clonotypes (frequency above 0.001) were also found in blood, which suggests that blood repertoires may mirror thyroid immune responses. A model built on a 13 V-J signature distinguished ophthalmopathy from stable hyperthyroidism, reaching around 90% sensitivity and 81.08% specificity in cross-validation and 80%/75% in testing. In validation, the model predicted progression to ophthalmopathy a median of around six months before onset, with roughly 68% sensitivity and 72.22% specificity. To identify distinguishing TCR V-J signatures, a discovery cohort of around 100 patients was used, comprising 43 with Graves' ophthalmopathy and some 60 with stable Graves' hyperthyroidism. Prospective prediction of ophthalmopathy was tested in an independent validation cohort consisting of roughly 20 hyperthyroidism patients and around 16 patients who later progressed to ophthalmopathy. For training and testing, the 100 or so patients in the discovery cohort were randomly divided in a 7:3 ratio. Thyroid tissue and blood T-cell repertoires from more than five Graves' hyperthyroidism patients were also compared in the study. After blood sampling, hyperthyroidism patients were treated with methimazole at a starting dose of 30 mg daily, and ophthalmopathy patients were treated with high-dose intravenous methylprednisolone. The libraries were constructed in a second round of multiplex PCR and then size-selected and purified. Paired-end sequencing of the libraries was performed with 100 bp reads on an Illumina HiSeq2000. SOAPnuke was used to process the raw data, removing reads that contained adapters or uncalled bases, had a mean Phred below 15, or lacked an exact match to the constant primer or identifier. COPE v1.2.5 was used to merge high-quality paired reads, and clonotypes were defined as unique nucleotide sequences. MiTCR v1.1 was used to align the clonotypes against IMGT TRBV, TRBD and TRBJ reference segments. Only V-J combinations with frequency above 0.0001, covering roughly 99% of repertoires, were analysed. The TCS score was defined as the ratio of F50 (clonal expansion) to E x V (chaos), calculated using BLOSUM62-based TCRdist between CDR3 peptides within each V-J. Welch's t-statistics and random forest reduced fewer than 600 V-J features to roughly 13, which were used in a naive Bayes classifier (R e1071). Sample size was not statistically predetermined, and investigators were not blinded to group allocation. TCR Vbeta CDR3 sequencing of fewer than 150 peripheral blood samples (approximately 44 ophthalmopathy, over 70 hyperthyroidism and roughly 17 progressor patients) is reported in the paper.

The chain is encoded by TRBV30 joined to TRBJ2-3; the D gene cannot be resolved reliably. The sequence was obtained from a woman aged 35-65 years with Graves disease. Donor details come from another sample of the same person, matched by shared clones. Specimen: peripheral blood mononuclear cells (PBMCs), collected at new diagnosis, from a patient treated with antithyroid drugs. The CDR3 loop reads CAWSASSPWDTQYF. The DNA reads as follows: TGTGCCTGGAGTGCCTCATCACCTTGGGATACGCAGTATTTT.